These 23 T cell receptor beta chains share one sample of origin, sequenced in a study of blood T cell repertoires in COVID-19. Libraries were prepared by immunoSEQ multiplex PCR; TCRdb keeps only in-frame clonotypes and omits some of them. Of almost 500,000 clones in the sample, around nine tenths were seen once. Material for sequencing was PBMCs or T cells enriched from blood (not recorded which). These receptors were obtained from a woman aged 55-70 years who had recovered from COVID-19.

The chain links TRBV5-1 to TRBJ2-5; unclear D gene. V dropped 7 bases and J dropped 0 bases, with 10 bases sitting between them. This CDR3 has 13 amino acids. Germline loops: CDR1 SGHRS, CDR2 YFSETQ. The CDR3 here is CASHSEYQETQYF. The CDR3 DNA reads TGCGCCAGCCATAGTGAGTACCAAGAGACCCAGTACTTC.

Turning to this clone: This specimen includes other DNA sequences encoding the same CDR3. The rearrangement uses TRBV19 and TRBJ2-2; 7 bases agree with TRBD2. Germline V gene lookup returns CDR1 LNHDA and CDR2 SQIVND (reference sequence). This CDR3 contains 15 residues. V was pared by 1 base and J by 4 bases, with 3 bases of the junction left unmatched. The CDR3 reads CASSIGLAGTGELFF. Written as DNA, the CDR3 is TGTGCCAGTAGTATAGGACTAGCCGGCACCGGGGAGCTGTTTTTT.

This chain links TRBV9 with TRBJ1-6, with 10 positions matching TRBD1. The V and J ends lost 4 bases and 6 bases, in that order; junction bases with no gene match: 4. This CDR3 spans 15 amino acids. Germline V gene lookup returns CDR1 SGDLS and CDR2 YYNGEE. The CDR3 spells CASSFRQGANSPLHF. The DNA of the CDR3 is TGTGCCAGCAGCTTTCGACAGGGGGCTAATTCACCCCTCCACTTT.

This chain uses TRBV10-2 with TRBJ2-1, with TRBD2 matching over 8 bases. Germline-derived CDR1 and CDR2 are WSHSY and SAAADI. After removal of 5 bases from V and 0 bases from J, the junction contained 6 bases not matched to a gene. This CDR3 region has 16 residues. The CDR3 spells CASSTRLASSYNEQFF. The DNA of the CDR3 is TGCGCCAGCAGTACCAGACTAGCGAGCTCCTACAATGAGCAGTTCTTC.

In DNA form, the CDR3 reads TGTGCCAGCAGGTTGAAGGAGGTTTCACCCCTCCACTTT. The encoded protein is CASRLKEVSPLHF. The chain links TRBV12-3 or TRBV12-4 to TRBJ1-6; D gene ambiguous. Trimming cost V 6 bases and J 9 bases, with 12 bases left between them. This CDR3 has 13 amino acids.

The sample holds a few counts of this clone. For the CDR3, the DNA is TGTGCCAGCAGCCGAAATAACCCAGGGAAGGGCCAGCCCCAGCATTTT. Translation gives CASSRNNPGKGQPQHF. V gene TRBV2 combines with J gene TRBJ1-5; possible D gene TRBD1, 5 bases. The CDR3 is 16 residues long. Germline loops: CDR1 SNHLY, CDR2 FYNNEI. With 6 bases removed from V and 7 bases from J, the gap between germline ends came to 22 bases.

The gene calls are TRBV6-2 or TRBV6-3 and TRBJ1-5, with TRBD1 as a possible D gene (5 bases). There are 16 residues in the CDR3. The V end was cut by 0 bases, the J end by 2 bases, with 11 bases between. Germline V gives CDR1 MNHEY, CDR2 SVGEGT. For the CDR3, the DNA is TGTGCCAGCAGTTACTCGACGGGGGGTCGCAATCAGCCCCAGCATTTT. It specifies CASSYSTGGRNQPQHF.

This clone showed up just once. This chain links TRBV11-3 with TRBJ2-7; 7 nucleotides line up with TRBD2. The V gene's germline CDR1 is SGHNT and CDR2 YENEEA. The CDR3 loop spans 13 amino acids. The V segment lost 3 bases and the J segment 5 bases; nucleotides outside the gene matches: 4. The CDR3 is CASSFGGDHEQYF. Here the CDR3 DNA reads TGTGCCAGCAGCTTTGGGGGGGACCACGAGCAGTACTTC.

This clone showed up just once. This chain joins TRBV7-9 and TRBJ2-7; 8 bases match TRBD1. CDR1 and CDR2 from the germline V gene are SEHNR and FQNEAQ (reference sequence). J gave up 4 bases and V 5 bases, and 7 bases lay outside the gene matches. The CDR3 loop spans 14 amino acids. CDR3 coding DNA: TGTGCCAGCAGCCTACAGGGGGGAATTTACGAGCAGTACTTC. Translated, it gives CASSLQGGIYEQYF.

This rearrangement joins TRBV5-6 to TRBJ2-2; D is ambiguous. Germline values: CDR1 SGHDT, CDR2 YYEEEE. The CDR3 sequence is 13 residues long. Trimming removed 2 bases from V and 3 bases from J, with 5 bases in between. CDR3 sequence (DNA): TGTGCCAGCAGCTTCGCGGACACCGGGGAGCTGTTTTTT. It encodes CASSFADTGELFF.

The V call is TRBV28, the J call TRBJ1-2, with D uncertain. The CDR3 runs to 14 residues. The germline V gene encodes CDR1 MDHEN and CDR2 SYDVKM. Trimming took 3 bases from V and 2 from J, leaving 10 bases between them. As DNA, the CDR3 is TGTGCCAGCAGTTTCCGGGGTAAAAACTATGGCTACACCTTC. Its translation: CASSFRGKNYGYTF.

This clone was picked up one time. The chain recombines TRBV21-1 with TRBJ2-1; the table's TRBD2 call for D was not verified on the DNA. TRBV21-1 is a pseudogene locus. The CDR3 sequence is 13 residues long. The CDR3, as DNA: TGTGCCAGCACCGGCGGTAGGTACAATGAGCAGTTCTTC. Its translation: CASTGGRYNEQFF.

This clone has only a few counts. The J gene is TRBJ1-5, the V gene TRBV5-5; TRBD1 is a possible D gene (6 bases). Germline V gene data show CDR1 as SGHKS and CDR2 as YYEKEE (reference sequence). This CDR3 is built from 13 residues. The V end lost 3 bases, the J end lost 5 bases, and 9 bases lay between the germline ends. The CDR3: CASSWDTYQPQHF. For the CDR3, the DNA is TGTGCCAGCAGCTGGGACACCTATCAGCCCCAGCATTTT.

V gene TRBV5-6 combines with J gene TRBJ2-3, with 9 bases lining up with TRBD1. Germline CDR1 is SGHDT and CDR2 is YYEEEE. This CDR3 has 14 residues. With V trimmed by 2 bases and J by 3 bases, 1 base remained unmatched. The CDR3 spells CASSFGQGTDTQYF. The CDR3 DNA is TGTGCCAGCAGCTTCGGACAGGGGACAGATACGCAGTATTTT.

The chain recombines TRBV2 with TRBJ1-5; TRBD1 matches at 10 bases. The CDR3 has 14 residues. Unmatched junction bases numbered 1, after V lost 6 bases and J lost 2 bases. The germline gives CDR1 SNHLY, CDR2 FYNNEI. The CDR3 loop reads CASRGTGGNQPQHF. CDR3 sequence (DNA): TGTGCCAGCAGAGGGACAGGGGGCAATCAGCCCCAGCATTTT.

This chain joins TRBV7-8 and TRBJ1-4; no reliable D call. The germline gives CDR1 SGHVS, CDR2 FQNEAQ. Trimming pared 1 base from V and 5 bases from J, leaving 20 bases between. This CDR3 contains 18 residues. This CDR3 is CASSLDDLDSFGNEKLFF. The CDR3 coding sequence is TGTGCCAGCAGCTTAGACGACCTGGACTCCTTTGGGAATGAAAAACTGTTTTTT. The full variable domain, completed using reference TRBV7-8 and TRBJ1-4, is GAGVSQSPRYKVAKRGQDVALRCDPISGHVSLFWYQQALGQGPEFLTYFQNEAQLDKSGLPSDRFFAERPEGSVSTLKIQRTQQEDSAVYLCASSLDDLDSFGNEKLFFGSGTQLSVL.

The J gene is TRBJ1-1, the V gene TRBV6-5; a possible D gene is TRBD1 (6 bases). The germline CDR1 and CDR2 sequences are MNHEY and SVGAGI. The CDR3 is made up of 15 amino acids. Trimming took off 10 bases at V and 1 base at J, with 19 bases between the two ends. The CDR3 bases are TGTGCCATCGGGTCCCCGCCCAGGGGGAACACTGAAGCTTTCTTT. Encoded protein: CAIGSPPRGNTEAFF.

This clone was observed a single time. This chain uses TRBV2 with TRBJ2-7, with D possibly matching TRBD1 (6 bases). The germline CDR1 and CDR2 sequences are SNHLY and FYNNEI. Trimming pared 0 bases from V and 4 bases from J, leaving 10 bases between. CDR3 length: 14 residues. The CDR3 loop is CASSEAARGYEQYV. The CDR3 nucleotides read TGTGCCAGCAGTGAAGCCGCCAGGGGATACGAGCAGTACGTC.

The chain couples TRBV6-1 to TRBJ1-1; 8 bases fit TRBD1. J was trimmed by 1 base and V by 1 base; bases with no gene match: 2. CDR1 MNHNS and CDR2 SASEGT come from the germline V gene. This CDR3 comprises 15 residues. The CDR3 nucleotides read TGTGCCAGCAGTGAAGGCGGACAGGGGAACACTGAAGCTTTCTTT. Translation gives CASSEGGQGNTEAFF.

The chain combines TRBV19 with TRBJ1-5; TRBD1 aligns across 8 bases. This CDR3 region has 15 residues. CDR1 and CDR2 (germline): LNHDA, SQIVND (reference sequence). V shed 4 bases, J shed 3 bases, and the junction held 5 bases outside the gene matches. DNA of the CDR3: TGTGCCAGTAGTAAAAGGACAGGGTACAATCAGCCCCAGCATTTT. It encodes CASSKRTGYNQPQHF.

The J gene is TRBJ2-1, the V gene TRBV2, with TRBD1 matching 8 bases. V gave up 7 bases and J gave up 11 bases; unmatched junction bases: 7. The length of the CDR3 is 12 residues. Germline CDR1 reads SNHLY; CDR2 reads FYNNEI. CDR3 sequence reads: CASKRTGTKQFF. Written as DNA, the CDR3 is TGTGCCAGCAAAAGGACAGGGACAAAGCAGTTCTTC.

This rearrangement joins TRBV19 to TRBJ1-6, with a tentative D call TRBD1 (5 bases). CDR3 length: 14 residues. CDR1 and CDR2 from the germline V gene are LNHDA and SQIVND (reference sequence). V gave up 9 bases and J gave up 5 bases, with 14 bases separating them. CDR3 nucleotides: TGTGCCAGCCACCGGACATCCGATAATTCACCCCTCCACTTT. It translates to CASHRTSDNSPLHF. Using reference TRBV19 and TRBJ1-6 for the parts outside the CDR3, the full variable domain is DGGITQSPKYLFRKEGQNVTLSCEQNLNHDAMYWYRQDPGQGLRLIYYSQIVNDFQKGDIAEGYSVSREKKESFPLTVTSAQKNPTAFYLCASHRTSDNSPLHFGNGTRLTVT.

The chain is built from TRBV11-2 and TRBJ1-2, with 9 bases that match TRBD1. Trimming cost V 1 base and J 11 bases; bases outside gene matches: 2. Germline V gene data show CDR1 as SGHAT and CDR2 as FQNNGV. The CDR3 runs 12 residues. The CDR3 DNA is TGTGCCAGCAGCTTAGGGACAGGGGAATACACCTTC. It encodes CASSLGTGEYTF. The full variable domain, completed using reference TRBV11-2 and TRBJ1-2, is EAGVAQSPRYKIIEKRQSVAFWCNPISGHATLYWYQQILGQGPKLLIQFQNNGVVDDSQLPKDRFSAERLKGVDSTLKIQPAKLEDSAVYLCASSLGTGEYTFGSGTRLTVV.